These 15 T cell receptor beta chains share one sample of origin, sequenced in a study of T cells after yellow fever vaccination. TCRdb processed the 5' RACE reads anew with MiXCR; each CDR3 protein has one entry. Of 620,000 or so distinct CDR3 sequences listed, about 12% are singletons. Sample: PBMCs, taken on the day of the yellow fever booster vaccination. The receptors were gathered from a man aged 30-40 years who received the YFV17D yellow fever vaccine.

This clonotype came up a few times. This chain uses TRBV5-1 with TRBJ1-1; unclear D gene. CDR3 length equals 14 residues. CDR1 is SGHRS and CDR2 is YFSETQ in the germline V gene. V was trimmed by 1 base and J by 8 bases, leaving 15 bases between them. This CDR3 reads CASSLPLPGNEAFF. CDR3 sequence (DNA): TGCGCCAGCAGCTTGCCACTTCCGGGTAACGAAGCTTTCTTT. The full variable domain, completed using reference TRBV5-1 and TRBJ1-1, is KAGVTQTPRYLIKTRGQQVTLSCSPISGHRSVSWYQQTPGQGLQFLFEYFSETQRNKGNFPGRFSGRQFSNSRSEMNVSTLELGDSALYLCASSLPLPGNEAFFGQGTRLTVV.

V is TRBV20-1 and J is TRBJ2-5; 10 bases are a match to TRBD2. V lost 6 bases, J lost 3 bases, and 13 bases stayed unmatched. This CDR3 has 16 residues. The germline gives CDR1 DFQATT, CDR2 SNEGSKA (reference sequence). In DNA form, the CDR3 reads TGCAGTGCCATAGAGCTAGCGGGAGATTTGGAAGAGACCCAGTACTTC. It specifies CSAIELAGDLEETQYF.

This clonotype came up many times. The J gene is TRBJ2-1, the V gene TRBV19; 10 nucleotides line up with TRBD2. The CDR3 has 14 amino acids. Germline V gene data show CDR1 as LNHDA and CDR2 as SQIVND (reference sequence). J was trimmed by 7 bases and V by 5 bases; bases with no gene match: 5. The CDR3 region has the DNA TGTGCCAGTAGTCTAGCGGGAGTGCCAAATGAGCAGTTCTTC. Amino acid sequence: CASSLAGVPNEQFF.

This clonotype has a count of ten or more. The V call is TRBV6-5, the J call TRBJ2-3; no clear D gene. Germline values: CDR1 MNHEY, CDR2 SVGAGI. Trimming took off 11 bases at V and 1 base at J, with 10 bases between the two ends. The CDR3 extends over 12 amino acids. In DNA, the CDR3 is TGTGCCTCGGCCCCCCGCACAGATACGCAGTATTTT. Protein: CASAPRTDTQYF.

Ten or more counts support this clonotype. This chain links TRBV25-1 with TRBJ2-7; TRBD1 or TRBD2 may be the D gene (5 bases each). With 1 base removed from V and 2 bases from J, the gap between germline ends came to 12 bases. Germline V lookup: CDR1 MGHDK, CDR2 SYGVNS. CDR3 size: 15 residues. This CDR3 is CASSEWGTAPYEQYF. CDR3 nucleotide sequence: TGTGCCAGCAGTGAATGGGGGACGGCACCCTACGAGCAGTACTTC.

The chain combines TRBV29-1 with TRBJ2-7; TRBD1 or TRBD2 may be the D gene (5 bases each). Germline assignment: CDR1 SQVTM and CDR2 ANQGSEA. The CDR3 extends over 12 amino acids. Trimming left V 7 bases short and J 5 bases short, with 15 bases between. The DNA of the CDR3 is TGCAGCGCCAGAAGTGAGGGGAACGAGCAGTACTTC. Translating it yields CSARSEGNEQYF.

The rearrangement links TRBV7-6 to TRBJ2-7; D gene ambiguous. There are 14 residues in the CDR3. Per the germline V gene, CDR1 is SGHVS and CDR2 is FNYEAQ. Trimming left V 5 bases short and J 4 bases short, with 15 bases between. The CDR3: CASSPHSAAYEQYF. The CDR3 nucleotides are TGTGCCAGCAGCCCCCACAGTGCCGCGTACGAGCAGTACTTC.

With respect to this clonotype: One end of the junction fails to match germline, which may point to a read error. This chain joins TRBV6-2 or TRBV6-3 and TRBJ2-7; D may be TRBD1 (5 bases). Germline CDR1 reads MNHEY; CDR2 reads SVGEGT. The CDR3 has 11 residues. CDR3: CASSVDIPETF. The CDR3, as DNA: TGTGCCAGCAGTGTGGACATTCCCGAGACGTTC.

This clonotype showed up just a few times. The chain has TRBV20-1 and TRBJ2-4, with a weak D call TRBD2 (5 bases). CDR1 is DFQATT, CDR2 SNEGSKA, per germline (reference sequence). V was shortened by 2 bases and J by 0 bases, with 17 bases between the two germline ends. The CDR3 runs 17 residues. CDR3 protein: CSARKAGSILAKNIQYF. The CDR3 bases are TGCAGTGCTAGAAAGGCGGGTTCGATATTAGCCAAAAACATTCAGTACTTC.

This clonotype was observed a handful of times. V is TRBV6-5 and J is TRBJ2-1; 10 bases agree with TRBD2. The CDR3 is 14 residues long. Germline CDR1 is MNHEY and CDR2 is SVGAGI. J was trimmed by 11 bases and V by 2 bases; bases with no gene match: 6. The CDR3 region is CASSYGAGGLQQFF. In DNA form, the CDR3 reads TGTGCCAGCAGTTACGGAGCGGGAGGGCTGCAGCAGTTCTTC.

The V call is TRBV20-1, the J call TRBJ2-2; the match to TRBD2 covers 8 bases. CDR1 is DFQATT and CDR2 is SNEGSKA in the germline V gene (reference sequence). The CDR3 runs to 17 residues. Germline trimming cut 6 bases from V and 0 bases from J; bases unmatched to any gene: 12. CDR3 sequence (DNA): TGCAGTGCGAAACATCTTAAGGGACTAGCGAACACCGGGGAGCTGTTTTTT. Its translation: CSAKHLKGLANTGELFF.

This clonotype was seen a handful of times. The chain combines TRBV6-2 or TRBV6-3 with TRBJ2-2; no firm D call. CDR3 length: 15 amino acids. The germline V and J ends were trimmed by 6 bases and 0 bases, with 11 bases remaining between them. Germline V CDR1 and CDR2: MNHEY, SVGEGT. CDR3 residues: CASRPTGSNTGELFF. The CDR3 coding sequence is TGTGCCAGCAGGCCAACCGGGTCGAACACCGGGGAGCTGTTTTTT.

CDR3 sequence (DNA): TGCAGTGCTAGAGAGGGGGCGGAATATAATTCACCCCTCCACTTT. It specifies CSAREGAEYNSPLHF. The rearrangement joins TRBV20-1 to TRBJ1-6, with D possibly TRBD1 on 6 matching bases. V shed 0 bases and J shed 4 bases, with 10 bases lying between them. Germline loops: CDR1 DFQATT, CDR2 SNEGSKA (reference sequence). The CDR3 is made up of 15 amino acids.

The chain carries TRBV11-2 and TRBJ1-3; D not resolved. The V gene lost 5 bases and the J gene lost 4 bases, with 15 bases spanning the gap. The length of the CDR3 is 15 residues. The V gene's germline CDR1 is SGHAT and CDR2 FQNNGV. The CDR3 bases are TGTGCCAGCAGCGACGTCCCCCTGCGGGGAAACACCATATATTTT. Residues: CASSDVPLRGNTIYF.

This clonotype was counted many times. In nucleotides, the CDR3 is TGTGCCAGCTCTGGCAATGGACTGACTAGGTCCCAGTACTTC. Protein sequence: CASSGNGLTRSQYF. The V gene is TRBV12-3 or TRBV12-4, the J gene TRBJ2-5, with a possible D match to TRBD2 (6 bases). Trimming removed 8 bases from V and 9 bases from J, with 22 bases in between. CDR3 size: 14 residues.